The 31 T cell receptor beta chains presented below share a single source sample, sequenced in a study of technical replicates of blood from a few donors. Sequenced by immunoSEQ multiplex PCR; TCRdb stores in-frame clones only, minus some. The sample includes 9,500 to 15,000 clones, 92% of them seen just once. The material sequenced was PBMCs. These receptors all come from a human donor in good health.

The rearrangement uses TRBV2 and TRBJ2-7, with D perhaps matching TRBD1 (6 bases). CDR1 is SNHLY, CDR2 FYNNEI, per germline. The CDR3 loop spans 17 amino acids. Trimming took off 0 bases at V and 2 bases at J, with 17 bases between the two ends. The CDR3 is CASSEAYGQPRTYEQYF. CDR3 sequence (DNA): TGTGCCAGCAGTGAAGCATACGGACAGCCTAGAACCTACGAGCAGTACTTC.

The chain combines TRBV5-6 with TRBJ2-1; no reliable D call. Trimming pared 10 bases from V and 2 bases from J, leaving 10 bases between. CDR3 length equals 12 residues. CDR1 and CDR2 (germline): SGHDT, YYEEEE. For the CDR3, the DNA is TGTGCCCCATGCAGTGCCTACAATGAGCAGTTCTTC. Its protein product is CAPCSAYNEQFF.

About this clone: The junction shows a germline mismatch at one end, possibly a read error. V and J are TRBV11-1 and TRBJ1-1, with D possibly TRBD1 on 5 matching bases. This CDR3 is built from 12 residues. Germline CDR1 reads SGHAT; CDR2 reads FQDESV (reference sequence). The CDR3 protein is CASSKQWGDLVF. The CDR3 DNA reads TGTGCCAGCAGCAAACAGTGGGGGGATCTAGTCTTT.

V gene TRBV29-1 combines with J gene TRBJ2-1, with 7 bases aligning to TRBD2. Trimming at V came to 7 bases and at J to 0 bases, leaving 3 bases not matched to a gene. Germline V gives CDR1 SQVTM, CDR2 ANQGSEA. The CDR3 contains 13 residues. The CDR3 bases are TGCAGCGCGGGGGGAGGCTCCTACAATGAGCAGTTCTTC. This gives the protein CSAGGGSYNEQFF.

V usage is TRBV19 and J usage is TRBJ2-7; the match to TRBD2 covers 11 bases. Trimming removed 7 bases from V and 7 bases from J; junction bases left unmatched: 12. The CDR3 length is 15 residues. Germline-derived CDR1 and CDR2 are LNHDA and SQIVND (reference sequence). Written as DNA, the CDR3 is TGTGCCAGTAACCCCGGGACTAGCGGCATGCGGGAGCAGTACTTC. It encodes CASNPGTSGMREQYF.

This clone was counted a single time. The chain has TRBV27 and TRBJ2-6; 14 bases align to TRBD2. The CDR3 covers 16 residues. In germline, CDR1 is MNHEY, CDR2 SMNVEV (reference sequence). J was trimmed by 2 bases and V by 6 bases; bases with no gene match: 0. The CDR3 nucleotides read TGTGCCAGCAGGGGACTAGCGGGAGCTGGGGCCAACGTCCTGACTTTC. The encoded protein is CASRGLAGAGANVLTF.

This clone has just one count. J is TRBJ1-2 and V is TRBV28; D remains ambiguous. Trimming took off 5 bases at V and 3 bases at J, with 13 bases between the two ends. Germline V lookup: CDR1 MDHEN, CDR2 SYDVKM. CDR3 length equals 14 residues. CDR3 residues: CASSLSGLDYGYTF. The CDR3 region has the DNA TGTGCCAGCAGTCTCAGCGGGTTGGACTATGGCTACACCTTC.

V gene TRBV5-6 combines with J gene TRBJ2-5, with 11 bases that match TRBD2. CDR1 and CDR2 from the germline V gene are SGHDT and YYEEEE. V trimming: 0 bases; J trimming: 4 bases; junction bases outside the gene matches: 5. The CDR3 has 16 residues. The CDR3 nucleotides read TGTGCCAGCAGCTTGGCCGGGCTAGCGGGAGGAGAGACCCAGTACTTC. Amino acid sequence: CASSLAGLAGGETQYF.

CDR3 sequence: CASSLGLLAGEDTGELFF. The CDR3 DNA sequence: TGTGCCAGCAGCTTAGGCCTACTAGCGGGAGAGGACACCGGGGAGCTGTTTTTT. The chain has TRBV7-9 and TRBJ2-2; TRBD2 agrees at 11 bases. Germline CDR1 SEHNR, CDR2 FQNEAQ (reference sequence). The CDR3 has 18 amino acids. Unmatched junction bases numbered 7, after V lost 1 base and J lost 3 bases.

The chain employs TRBV5-1 and TRBJ1-4, with D possibly being TRBD1 (6 bases). The length of the CDR3 is 14 residues. V was clipped by 4 bases and J by 4 bases, with 11 bases between them. Germline lookup yields CDR1 SGHRS and CDR2 YFSETQ. DNA of the CDR3: TGCGCCAGCAGCGACGGACAGAGTAATGAAAAACTGTTTTTT. Translating gives CASSDGQSNEKLFF.

This sequence joins TRBV5-8 and TRBJ1-2; D ambiguous. CDR3 length: 16 amino acids. The germline CDR1 and CDR2 sequences are SGHTS and YDEGEE. V was shortened by 0 bases and J by 4 bases, with 16 bases between the two germline ends. The CDR3 is CASSLAGLVRGYGYTF. CDR3 sequence (DNA): TGTGCCAGCAGCTTGGCCGGACTCGTCCGAGGCTATGGCTACACCTTC.

This sequence joins TRBV4-1 and TRBJ1-1; no definite D call. The CDR3 contains 17 residues. Germline CDR1 MGHRA, CDR2 YSYEKL. The ends were cut back, 0 bases at V and 6 bases at J, with 20 bases in the middle. CDR3 in DNA: TGCGCCAGCAGCCAAGATTTCGGGGTTTCGACGGGCGCTGAAGCTTTCTTT. This sequence encodes CASSQDFGVSTGAEAFF.

For the CDR3, the DNA is TGTGCCAGCAGTGAGCGCGTCCTTGGGCCCCAGCATTTT. It is translated as CASSERVLGPQHF. The chain combines TRBV6-1 with TRBJ1-5; D ambiguous. The CDR3 is 13 residues long. CDR1 and CDR2 from the germline V gene are MNHNS and SASEGT. V gave up 3 bases and J gave up 9 bases, with 12 bases separating them.

The rearrangement uses TRBV11-3 and TRBJ2-2, with 9 bases lining up with TRBD2. This CDR3 spans 15 amino acids. Germline CDR1 is SGHNT and CDR2 is YENEEA. V was clipped by 5 bases and J by 5 bases; unmatched bases: 6. This chain's CDR3 is CASSTGTSQTGELFF. The CDR3 DNA reads TGTGCCAGCAGCACCGGGACTAGCCAAACCGGGGAGCTGTTTTTT.

This clone was seen just once. V gene TRBV25-1 combines with J gene TRBJ2-3; 8 nucleotides agree with TRBD2. The junction had 8 bases not matched to a gene; V was cut back by 1 base and J by 2 bases. The CDR3 has 17 residues. Germline CDR1 and CDR2: MGHDK and SYGVNS. Here the CDR3 reads CASSESQLAVNTDTQYF. CDR3 DNA: TGTGCCAGCAGTGAATCCCAACTAGCGGTTAACACAGATACGCAGTATTTT.

For the CDR3, the DNA is TGTGCCAGCAGCTTGAGCCTTGCGAATCAGCCCCAGCATTTT. It is translated as CASSLSLANQPQHF. This chain connects TRBV5-4 to TRBJ1-5; D unresolved. With 1 base removed from V and 4 bases from J, the gap between germline ends came to 9 bases. Germline V lookup: CDR1 SGHNT, CDR2 YYREEE (reference sequence). The CDR3 covers 14 residues. The complete variable domain, with remaining parts taken from reference TRBV5-4 and TRBJ1-5, reads ETGVTQSPTHLIKTRGQQVTLRCSSQSGHNTVSWYQQALGQGPQFIFQYYREEENGRGNFPPRFSGLQFPNYSSELNVNALELDDSALYLCASSLSLANQPQHFGDGTRLSIL.

The chain carries TRBV9 and TRBJ2-2; tentative D call: TRBD2 (5 bases). CDR3 length: 14 amino acids. Looked up from germline, CDR1 is SGDLS and CDR2 is YYNGEE. V was cut by 6 bases and J by 1 base, with 10 bases left in between. CDR3 residues: CASKKAVNTGELFF. In nucleotides, the CDR3 is TGTGCCAGCAAGAAAGCGGTGAACACCGGGGAGCTGTTTTTT. Using reference TRBV9 and TRBJ2-2 for the parts outside the CDR3, the full variable domain is DSGVTQTPKHLITATGQRVTLRCSPRSGDLSVYWYQQSLDQGLQFLIQYYNGEERAKGNILERFSAQQFPDLHSELNLSSLELGDSALYFCASKKAVNTGELFFGEGSRLTVL.

The gene calls are TRBV5-1 and TRBJ1-4; 7 bases are shared with TRBD1. There are 15 residues in the CDR3. Germline CDR1 reads SGHRS; CDR2 reads YFSETQ. The J segment lost 1 base and the V segment lost 2 bases, leaving 2 bases of the junction unmatched. CDR3 in amino acids: CASSFGDRTNEKLFF. Written as DNA, the CDR3 is TGCGCCAGCAGCTTTGGGGACAGAACTAATGAAAAACTGTTTTTT.

The CDR3: CASSLTGDRGQGYTF. The CDR3 DNA reads TGTGCCAGCAGTTTAACAGGGGACAGGGGGCAGGGCTACACCTTC. The chain employs TRBV27 and TRBJ1-2; 12 bases map to TRBD1. This CDR3 region has 15 residues. Germline loops: CDR1 MNHEY, CDR2 SMNVEV (reference sequence). Losses at the gene ends were 2 bases for V and 8 bases for J; bases not matched to a gene: 6.

The V gene is TRBV28, the J gene TRBJ2-7; 9 bases agree with TRBD2. The V gene's germline CDR1 is MDHEN and CDR2 SYDVKM. J lost 4 bases, V lost 4 bases, and 8 bases had no gene match. The CDR3 loop spans 15 amino acids. The DNA for the CDR3 is TGTGCCAGCAGTTCCGCGGGAGGGCGGGGTTACGAGCAGTACTTC. Protein product: CASSSAGGRGYEQYF. The variable domain in full, with the rest retrieved from reference TRBV28 and TRBJ2-7, is DVKVTQSSRYLVKRTGEKVFLECVQDMDHENMFWYRQDPGLGLRLIYFSYDVKMKEKGDIPEGYSVSREKKERFSLILESASTNQTSMYLCASSSAGGRGYEQYFGPGTRLTVT.

The rearrangement joins TRBV11-2 to TRBJ1-6; D not resolved. CDR1 is SGHAT and CDR2 is FQNNGV in the germline V gene. Between the trimmed V and J ends, which lost 5 bases and 2 bases, there was a span of 13 bases. The CDR3 length is 16 residues. CDR3 amino acids: CASSPTLATYNSPLHF. The CDR3 DNA reads TGTGCCAGCAGCCCAACCCTGGCCACCTATAATTCACCCCTCCACTTT.

The chain is built from TRBV7-6 and TRBJ2-3; 8 bases fit TRBD2. V gave up 2 bases and J gave up 4 bases; unmatched junction bases: 2. Germline V gene sequence: CDR1 SGHVS, CDR2 FNYEAQ. CDR3 size: 14 residues. CDR3 in DNA: TGTGCCAGCAGCTTACCGGGAGGGGCAGATACGCAGTATTTT. This codes for CASSLPGGADTQYF.

This chain links TRBV30 with TRBJ2-3, with 7 bases that match TRBD2. CDR1 is GTSNPN and CDR2 is SVGIG in the germline V gene (reference sequence). Trimming took 8 bases from V and 1 from J; bases not matched to a gene: 6. This CDR3 spans 13 amino acids. CDR3 region: CAQSRGGTDTQYF. Here the CDR3 DNA reads TGTGCCCAAAGCCGGGGGGGCACAGATACGCAGTATTTT.

The V call is TRBV27, the J call TRBJ2-7; D may be TRBD1 (5 bases). The V end lost 6 bases, the J end lost 3 bases, and 15 bases lay between the germline ends. The CDR3 spans 14 residues. CDR1 is MNHEY, CDR2 SMNVEV, per germline (reference sequence). CDR3 residues: CASRDGRVVYEQYF. For the CDR3, the DNA is TGTGCCAGCAGGGACGGCAGGGTGGTCTACGAGCAGTACTTC.

This clone occurred once. The chain uses TRBV6-5 and TRBJ2-5; no firm D call. CDR3 length: 13 residues. V lost 6 bases and J lost 1, with 9 bases in between. Germline V CDR1 and CDR2: MNHEY, SVGAGI. The CDR3 DNA sequence: TGTGCCAGCAGGGAGCTCAGCCAAGAGACCCAGTACTTC. This sequence encodes CASRELSQETQYF.

The gene calls are TRBV7-2 and TRBJ1-4, with 11 bases that match TRBD1. Germline CDR1 reads SGHTA; CDR2 reads FQGNSA. CDR3 length equals 16 residues. With 6 bases clipped from V and 3 bases from J, the junction kept 6 bases outside the gene matches. This chain's CDR3 is CASRTGQGASNEKLFF. The CDR3 DNA is TGTGCCAGCAGAACTGGACAGGGGGCATCTAATGAAAAACTGTTTTTT. The full variable domain, its missing parts supplied by reference TRBV7-2 and TRBJ1-4, is GAGVSQSPSNKVTEKGKDVELRCDPISGHTALYWYRQSLGQGLEFLIYFQGNSAPDKSGLPSDRFSAERTGGSVSTLTIQRTQQEDSAVYLCASRTGQGASNEKLFFGSGTQLSVL.

The chain joins TRBV18 to TRBJ2-3; D unclear. Trimming cost V 0 bases and J 3 bases, with 7 bases left between them. CDR3 length: 14 amino acids. Germline CDR1 reads KGHSH; CDR2 reads LQKENI. This CDR3 is CASSPPGQTDTQYF. The CDR3 bases are TGTGCCAGCTCACCACCGGGCCAGACAGATACGCAGTATTTT.

V is TRBV27 and J is TRBJ2-1; no reliable D call. Germline assignment: CDR1 MNHEY and CDR2 SMNVEV (reference sequence). V was clipped by 1 base and J by 7 bases, with 11 bases between them. This CDR3 has 14 amino acids. CDR3 region: CASSLLRPQNEQFF. CDR3 nucleotides: TGTGCCAGCAGTTTATTGCGGCCTCAGAATGAGCAGTTCTTC.

This sequence joins TRBV18 and TRBJ2-7; D might be TRBD1 (6 bases). The V gene's germline CDR1 is KGHSH and CDR2 LQKENI. The CDR3 has 15 amino acids. V lost 3 bases to trimming and J lost 2 bases, with 14 bases between them. The CDR3, as DNA: TGTGCCAGCTCACCGAACGGACAGTCTGCCTACGAGCAGTACTTC. Translated, it gives CASSPNGQSAYEQYF.

V usage is TRBV30 and J usage is TRBJ2-1, with 11 positions matching TRBD2. CDR3 size: 17 residues. The J segment lost 4 bases and the V segment lost 0 bases, leaving 8 bases of the junction unmatched. From germline, CDR1 is GTSNPN and CDR2 SVGIG (reference sequence). The CDR3, as DNA: TGTGCCTGGAGTGTATGGCTAGCGGGAGGATCGTACAATGAGCAGTTCTTC. Amino acid sequence: CAWSVWLAGGSYNEQFF.

The J gene is TRBJ2-5, the V gene TRBV5-1, with 7 bases identical to TRBD1. Trimming at V came to 4 bases and at J to 4 bases, leaving 10 bases not matched to a gene. The CDR3 loop spans 15 amino acids. The germline gives CDR1 SGHRS, CDR2 YFSETQ. The CDR3 reads CASSPSPTGRETQYF. The CDR3 bases are TGCGCCAGCAGCCCCAGCCCGACAGGGCGAGAGACCCAGTACTTC.